This T cell receptor beta chain was recorded in a study of cytomegalovirus exposure and HLA in healthy donors. Germline assignment: CDR1 MDHEN and CDR2 SYDVKM. The CDR3 length is 11 residues. V was shortened by 5 bases and J by 4 bases, with 6 bases between the two germline ends. General study points: The study designated 150 to 200 TCR beta chains cytomegalovirus-associated. It was found in a later analysis that first-cohort TCR clusters tended to co-occur in the 100 to 150 validation repertoires.

Remarks on this clone: Its antigen is as yet unknown.

Measured with immunoSEQ multiplex PCR; TCRdb has only the in-frame clones, and not every one. The repertoire holds around 190,000 clones, with roughly 86% as singletons. The source of this sequence is a man in his thirties or forties in good health and CMV-seropositive. V is TRBV28 and J is TRBJ2-7; D uncertain. Material: PBMCs. The CDR3 DNA follows: TGTGCCAGCAGTGTGGAGTACGAGCAGTACTTC. This translates into CASSVEYEQYF.